This paragraph reports one TCR beta chain. The data are from a study of CD8 T cells in Susac syndrome. With random hexamers, about 0.5 to 1 ug RNA was reverse transcribed. Amplification of TCR beta CDR3 spanned 54 Vbeta and 13 Jbeta via immunoSEQ multiplex PCR. One entry per CDR3 protein results from TCRdb running MiXCR on the immunoSEQ multiplex PCR reads. Of 100,000 to 150,000 distinct CDR3 sequences in the sample, 93% were seen once. This CDR3 contains 12 residues. V was clipped by 3 bases and J by 6 bases, with 9 bases between them. Looked up from germline, CDR1 is MGHRA and CDR2 is YSYEKL. Sequencing was performed on CD8+ T cells from PBMCs. The V call is TRBV4-1, the J call TRBJ2-7, with a tentative D call TRBD1 (5 bases). This clonotype originated in a human donor with multiple sclerosis. In DNA, the CDR3 is TGCGCCAGCAGCCATACAGGTTCCGAGCAGTACTTC. Amino acid sequence: CASSHTGSEQYF.